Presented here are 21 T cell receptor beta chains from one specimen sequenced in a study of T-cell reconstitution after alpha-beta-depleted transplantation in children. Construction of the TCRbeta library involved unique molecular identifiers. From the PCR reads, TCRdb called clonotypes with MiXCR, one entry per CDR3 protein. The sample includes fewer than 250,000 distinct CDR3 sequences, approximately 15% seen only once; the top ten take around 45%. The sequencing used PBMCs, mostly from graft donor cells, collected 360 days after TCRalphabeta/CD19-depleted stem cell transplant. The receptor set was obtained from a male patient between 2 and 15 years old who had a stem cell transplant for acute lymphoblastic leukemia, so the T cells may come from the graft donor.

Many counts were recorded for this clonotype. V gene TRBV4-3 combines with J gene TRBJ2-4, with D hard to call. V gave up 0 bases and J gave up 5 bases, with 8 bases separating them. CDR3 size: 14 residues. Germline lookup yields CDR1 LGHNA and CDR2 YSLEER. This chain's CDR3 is CASSQDLDQNIQYF. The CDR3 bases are TGCGCCAGCAGCCAAGATTTAGACCAAAACATTCAGTACTTC.

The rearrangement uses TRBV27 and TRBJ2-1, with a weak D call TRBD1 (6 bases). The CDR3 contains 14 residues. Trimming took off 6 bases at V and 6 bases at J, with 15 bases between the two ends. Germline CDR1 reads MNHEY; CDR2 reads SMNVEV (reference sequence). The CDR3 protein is CASSSLSGANEQFF. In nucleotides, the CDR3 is TGTGCCAGCAGCTCCTTATCAGGGGCCAATGAGCAGTTCTTC.

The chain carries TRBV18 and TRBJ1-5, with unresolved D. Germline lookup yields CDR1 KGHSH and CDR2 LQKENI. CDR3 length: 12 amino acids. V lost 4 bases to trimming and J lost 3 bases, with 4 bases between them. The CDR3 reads CASSQVNQPQHF. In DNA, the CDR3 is TGTGCCAGCTCACAGGTCAATCAGCCCCAGCATTTT.

The CDR3 bases are TGTGCCAGCAGCCCCGCCTTGGTACAGGCCAGCAATCAGCCCCAGCATTTT. Amino acid sequence: CASSPALVQASNQPQHF. The chain links TRBV12-3 or TRBV12-4 to TRBJ1-5; the D gene is possibly TRBD1 (5 bases). This CDR3 is 17 amino acids long. Trimming took 6 bases from V and 1 from J, leaving 19 bases between them.

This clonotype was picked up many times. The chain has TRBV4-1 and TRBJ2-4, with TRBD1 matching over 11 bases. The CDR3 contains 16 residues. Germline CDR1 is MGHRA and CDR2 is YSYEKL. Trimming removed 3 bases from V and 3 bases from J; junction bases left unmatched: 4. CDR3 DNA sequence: TGCGCCAGCAGCCAGGACAGGGGGCGAGACAAAAACATTCAGTACTTC. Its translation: CASSQDRGRDKNIQYF.

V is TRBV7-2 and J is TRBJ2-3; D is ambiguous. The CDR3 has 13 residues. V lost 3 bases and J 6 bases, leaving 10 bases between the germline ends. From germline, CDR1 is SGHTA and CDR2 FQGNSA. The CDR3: CASSFLSSDTQYF. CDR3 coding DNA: TGTGCCAGCAGCTTCCTTAGCAGCGATACGCAGTATTTT. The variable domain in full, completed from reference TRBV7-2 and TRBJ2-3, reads GAGVSQSPSNKVTEKGKDVELRCDPISGHTALYWYRQSLGQGLEFLIYFQGNSAPDKSGLPSDRFSAERTGGSVSTLTIQRTQQEDSAVYLCASSFLSSDTQYFGPGTRLTVL.

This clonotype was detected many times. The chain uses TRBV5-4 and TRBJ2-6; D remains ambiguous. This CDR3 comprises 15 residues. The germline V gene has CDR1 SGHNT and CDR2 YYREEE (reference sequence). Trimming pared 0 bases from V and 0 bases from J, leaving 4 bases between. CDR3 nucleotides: TGTGCCAGCAGCTTGGATCCCTCTGGGGCCAACGTCCTGACTTTC. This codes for CASSLDPSGANVLTF.

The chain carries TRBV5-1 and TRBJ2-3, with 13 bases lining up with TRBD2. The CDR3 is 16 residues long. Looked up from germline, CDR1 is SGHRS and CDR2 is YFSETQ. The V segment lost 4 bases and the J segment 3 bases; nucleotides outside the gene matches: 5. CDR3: CASSHGLAGETDTQYF. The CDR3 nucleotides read TGCGCCAGCAGCCATGGACTAGCGGGAGAGACAGATACGCAGTATTTT.

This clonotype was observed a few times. CDR3 DNA sequence: TGTGCCAGCAGCCAATCCTCTAGCGGAACCTACGAGCAGTACTTC. It specifies CASSQSSSGTYEQYF. J is TRBJ2-7 and V is TRBV3-1; TRBD2 matches 7 bases. This CDR3 region has 15 residues. J was trimmed by 2 bases and V by 2 bases; bases with no gene match: 6. Germline V gene sequence: CDR1 LGHDT, CDR2 YNNKEL (reference sequence).

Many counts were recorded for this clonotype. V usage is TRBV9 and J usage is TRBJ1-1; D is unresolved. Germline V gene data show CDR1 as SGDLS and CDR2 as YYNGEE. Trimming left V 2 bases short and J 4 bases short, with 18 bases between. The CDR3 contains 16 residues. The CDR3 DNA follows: TGTGCCAGCAGCGTCGGTTCGAGCTTCCTGGGCACTGAAGCTTTCTTT. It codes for CASSVGSSFLGTEAFF.

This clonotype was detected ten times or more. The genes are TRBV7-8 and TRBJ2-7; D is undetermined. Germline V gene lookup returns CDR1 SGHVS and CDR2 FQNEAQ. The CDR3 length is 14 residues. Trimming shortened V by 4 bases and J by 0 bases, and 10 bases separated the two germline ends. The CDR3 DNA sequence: TGTGCCAGCAGCTCTGGCCCGCTCTCCTACGAGCAGTACTTC. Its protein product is CASSSGPLSYEQYF.

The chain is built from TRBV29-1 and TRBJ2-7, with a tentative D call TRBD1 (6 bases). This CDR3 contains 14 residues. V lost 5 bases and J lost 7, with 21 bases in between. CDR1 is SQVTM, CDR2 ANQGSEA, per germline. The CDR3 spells CSVLRDTTSGEQYF. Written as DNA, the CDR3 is TGCAGCGTTCTCCGGGACACCACTTCTGGGGAGCAGTACTTC.

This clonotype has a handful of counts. CDR3 nucleotides: TGTGCCAGTCATACGGCGGGGGACACAGATACGCAGTATTTT. Amino acids: CASHTAGDTDTQYF. This chain uses TRBV12-3 or TRBV12-4 with TRBJ2-3, with 7 positions matching TRBD2. The CDR3 contains 14 residues. V lost 9 bases to trimming and J lost 2 bases; unmatched junction nucleotides: 8.

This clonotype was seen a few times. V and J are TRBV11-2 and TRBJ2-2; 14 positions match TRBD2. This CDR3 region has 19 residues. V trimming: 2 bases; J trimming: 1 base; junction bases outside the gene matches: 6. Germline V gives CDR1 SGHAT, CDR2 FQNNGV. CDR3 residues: CASSLWTSGGPWNTGELFF. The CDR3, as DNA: TGTGCCAGCAGCTTATGGACTAGCGGGGGGCCGTGGAACACCGGGGAGCTGTTTTTT.

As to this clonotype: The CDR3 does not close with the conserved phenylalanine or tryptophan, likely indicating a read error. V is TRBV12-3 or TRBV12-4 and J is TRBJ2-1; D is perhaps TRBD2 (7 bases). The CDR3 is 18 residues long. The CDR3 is CTSSLLGGPPQYYNEQFS. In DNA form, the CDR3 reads TGTACCAGCAGTTTATTGGGGGGGCCCCCCCAATATTACAATGAGCAGTTCTCC.

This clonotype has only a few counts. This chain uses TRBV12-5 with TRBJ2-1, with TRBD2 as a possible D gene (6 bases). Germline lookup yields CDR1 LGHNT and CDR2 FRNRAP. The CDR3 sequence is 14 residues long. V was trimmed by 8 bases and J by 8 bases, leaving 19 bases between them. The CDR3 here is CASSSWGVGDEQFF. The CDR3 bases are TGTGCTAGTTCGTCCTGGGGGGTGGGGGATGAGCAGTTCTTC.

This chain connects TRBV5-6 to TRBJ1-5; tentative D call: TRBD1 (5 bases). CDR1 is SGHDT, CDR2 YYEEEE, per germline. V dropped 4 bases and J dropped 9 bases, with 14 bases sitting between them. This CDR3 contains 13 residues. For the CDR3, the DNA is TGTGCCAGCAGCCGCGGGGCCACGGGGCCCCAGCATTTT. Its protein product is CASSRGATGPQHF. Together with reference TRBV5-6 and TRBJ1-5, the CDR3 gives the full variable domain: DAGVTQSPTHLIKTRGQQVTLRCSPKSGHDTVSWYQQALGQGPQFIFQYYEEEERQRGNFPDRFSGHQFPNYSSELNVNALLLGDSALYLCASSRGATGPQHFGDGTRLSIL.

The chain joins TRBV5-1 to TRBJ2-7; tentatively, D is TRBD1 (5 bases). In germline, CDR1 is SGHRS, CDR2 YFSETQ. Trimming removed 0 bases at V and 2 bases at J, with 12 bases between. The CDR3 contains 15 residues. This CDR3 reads CASSLVAGRAYEQYF. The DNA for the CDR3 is TGCGCCAGCAGCTTGGTAGCAGGGCGAGCCTACGAGCAGTACTTC.

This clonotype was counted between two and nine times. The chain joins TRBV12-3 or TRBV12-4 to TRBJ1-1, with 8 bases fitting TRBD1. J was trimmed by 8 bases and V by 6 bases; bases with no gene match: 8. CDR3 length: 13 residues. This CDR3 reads CASRSGTGQEAFF. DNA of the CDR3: TGTGCCAGCAGGTCCGGGACAGGCCAGGAAGCTTTCTTT.

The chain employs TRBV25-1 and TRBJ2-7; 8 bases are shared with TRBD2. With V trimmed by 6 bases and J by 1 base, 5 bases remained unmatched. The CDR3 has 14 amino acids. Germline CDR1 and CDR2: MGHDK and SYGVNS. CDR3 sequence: CASSATSASYEQYF. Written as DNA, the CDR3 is TGTGCCAGCAGCGCGACTAGCGCATCCTACGAGCAGTACTTC.

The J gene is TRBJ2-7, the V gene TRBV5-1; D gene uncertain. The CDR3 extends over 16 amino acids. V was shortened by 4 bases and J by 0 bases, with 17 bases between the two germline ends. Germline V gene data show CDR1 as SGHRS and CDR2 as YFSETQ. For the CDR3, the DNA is TGCGCCAGCAGCCCGCAAAGACAAGAGAGCTCCTACGAGCAGTACTTC. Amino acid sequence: CASSPQRQESSYEQYF.